One sample yielded the 32 T cell receptor beta chains listed below, sequenced in a study of blood T cell repertoires in COVID-19. The table came from immunoSEQ multiplex PCR; TCRdb's copy has only in-frame clones and leaves some out. Seen here are 210,000 or so clones, about 90% observed once, and the top ten hold 2% to 3%. Sequencing was done on a sample of peripheral blood. These receptors were obtained from a man under 40 with COVID-19, enrolled during active disease.

The chain links TRBV10-3 to TRBJ2-1; TRBD2 aligns across 9 bases. CDR1 and CDR2 (germline): ENHRY, SYGVKD. Unmatched junction bases numbered 10, after V lost 8 bases and J lost 8 bases. CDR3 length: 14 residues. Written as DNA, the CDR3 is TGTGCCATCGCGGGAGGGGGCGCTTTGGATGAGCAGTTCTTC. Its translation: CAIAGGGALDEQFF.

This clone was seen just once. The chain recombines TRBV27 with TRBJ1-4; D may be TRBD1 (5 bases). CDR3 length equals 15 residues. Germline CDR1 is MNHEY and CDR2 is SMNVEV (reference sequence). V lost 5 bases, J lost 3 bases, and 13 bases lay in between. CDR3 in DNA: TGTGCCAGCAGTAACCAGGGTTGGGCTAATGAAAAACTGTTTTTT. It translates to CASSNQGWANEKLFF.

This clone was observed once. CDR3 region: CASSLWAGTEAFF. CDR3 nucleotide sequence: TGTGCCAGCAGCTTGTGGGCGGGCACTGAAGCTTTCTTT. This rearrangement joins TRBV5-6 to TRBJ1-1; D not certain. The CDR3 extends over 13 amino acids. CDR1 SGHDT and CDR2 YYEEEE come from the germline V gene. V lost 1 base and J lost 4, with 8 bases in between.

The chain links TRBV7-2 to TRBJ2-1; tentative D call: TRBD1 (6 bases). The germline gives CDR1 SGHTA, CDR2 FQGNSA. The V gene lost 5 bases and the J gene lost 6 bases, with 14 bases spanning the gap. The CDR3 is 14 residues long. Written as DNA, the CDR3 is TGTGCCAGCAGCCTGCTCTCAGGGGTCAATGAGCAGTTCTTC. The encoded protein is CASSLLSGVNEQFF.

The J gene is TRBJ2-7, the V gene TRBV5-4; 8 nucleotides match TRBD1. Trimming took 2 bases from V and 0 from J; bases not matched to a gene: 4. Germline V gene sequence: CDR1 SGHNT, CDR2 YYREEE (reference sequence). The CDR3 length is 15 residues. CDR3 sequence (DNA): TGTGCCAGCAGCTTAGGACAGGGTTTCTCCTACGAGCAGTACTTC. Protein sequence: CASSLGQGFSYEQYF.

The V gene is TRBV27, the J gene TRBJ1-2, with 9 nucleotides matching TRBD1. There are 15 residues in the CDR3. Germline CDR1 MNHEY, CDR2 SMNVEV (reference sequence). J lost 2 bases, V lost 5 bases, and 6 bases had no gene match. The CDR3 protein is CASSKRTGVNYGYTF. The CDR3 DNA follows: TGTGCCAGCAGTAAGAGGACAGGGGTGAACTATGGCTACACCTTC.

The chain couples TRBV15 to TRBJ1-3; 7 bases are a match to TRBD1. With V trimmed by 11 bases and J by 0 bases, 10 bases remained unmatched. The CDR3 has 15 residues. Per germline, CDR1 LNHNV and CDR2 YYDKDF (reference sequence). This CDR3 reads CAVSGGDSSGNTIYF. In nucleotides, the CDR3 is TGTGCCGTCTCCGGAGGGGACAGCTCTGGAAACACCATATATTTT.

This clone was recorded once. The chain combines TRBV19 with TRBJ1-2; 9 nucleotides agree with TRBD1. J was trimmed by 5 bases and V by 7 bases; bases with no gene match: 8. The germline gives CDR1 LNHDA, CDR2 SQIVND (reference sequence). The CDR3 runs to 14 residues. The CDR3: CASKGQGALYGYTF. The CDR3 nucleotides are TGTGCCAGTAAGGGACAGGGTGCTCTATATGGCTACACCTTC.

The CDR3 coding sequence is TGTGCCAGCTCACCACAGGGGCCGCGGCTGACGGCAGGAGAGCAGTTCTTC. As protein: CASSPQGPRLTAGEQFF. The gene calls are TRBV18 and TRBJ2-1; possible D gene TRBD1, 5 bases. Germline CDR1 reads KGHSH; CDR2 reads LQKENI. The CDR3 extends over 17 amino acids. Trimming stripped 1 base from V and 10 bases from J, with 23 bases between.

The chain joins TRBV15 to TRBJ1-1, with no clear D. CDR3 length: 13 amino acids. Germline V gives CDR1 LNHNV, CDR2 YYDKDF (reference sequence). Trimming shortened V by 0 bases and J by 6 bases, and 8 bases separated the two germline ends. The CDR3 bases are TGTGCCACCAGCAGAGATCAACGGGCTGAAGCTTTCTTT. It yields the protein CATSRDQRAEAFF. Full variable domain (rest looked up from reference TRBV15 and TRBJ1-1): DAMVIQNPRYQVTQFGKPVTLSCSQTLNHNVMYWYQQKSSQAPKLLFHYYDKDFNNEADTPDNFQSRRPNTSFCFLDIRSPGLGDTAMYLCATSRDQRAEAFFGQGTRLTVV.

The chain is built from TRBV18 and TRBJ2-1; the match to TRBD2 covers 7 bases. The ends lost 7 bases at V and 7 bases at J; junction bases unmatched: 10. The CDR3 spans 14 residues. Germline V gene lookup returns CDR1 KGHSH and CDR2 LQKENI. CDR3 amino acids: CASCQRGLGNEQFF. For the CDR3, the DNA is TGTGCCAGCTGCCAGCGGGGCCTGGGAAATGAGCAGTTCTTC.

The rearrangement uses TRBV7-2 and TRBJ1-3; 7 nucleotides match TRBD1. With 5 bases clipped from V and 4 bases from J, the junction kept 2 bases outside the gene matches. This CDR3 contains 13 residues. Germline CDR1 reads SGHTA; CDR2 reads FQGNSA. The DNA for the CDR3 is TGTGCCAGCAGCGCGGGACAGGGAAACACCATATATTTT. As protein: CASSAGQGNTIYF.

The chain joins TRBV11-3 to TRBJ2-1; 11 nucleotides match TRBD2. After removal of 4 bases from V and 5 bases from J, the junction contained 4 bases not matched to a gene. Germline CDR1 is SGHNT and CDR2 is YENEEA. The CDR3 consists of 15 residues. The CDR3 reads CASSSGLAVHNEQFF. DNA for the CDR3: TGTGCCAGCAGCTCGGGACTAGCGGTTCACAATGAGCAGTTCTTC.

This clone has a handful of counts. The chain joins TRBV7-2 to TRBJ2-5; no clear D. The CDR3 extends over 14 amino acids. The V gene's germline CDR1 is SGHTA and CDR2 FQGNSA. Between the trimmed V and J ends, which lost 0 bases and 1 base, there was a span of 6 bases. CDR3 coding DNA: TGTGCCAGCAGCTTAGCGCGTATCCAAGAGACCCAGTACTTC. It specifies CASSLARIQETQYF.

This clone occurred once. The rearrangement uses TRBV19 and TRBJ1-5; 9 bases fit TRBD1. The CDR3 loop spans 18 amino acids. The germline V gene has CDR1 LNHDA and CDR2 SQIVND (reference sequence). The J segment lost 1 base and the V segment lost 2 bases, leaving 9 bases of the junction unmatched. In nucleotides, the CDR3 is TGTGCCAGTAGTATAACAGGGGGCGCATACTTCAGCAATCAGCCCCAGCATTTT. It yields the protein CASSITGGAYFSNQPQHF.

V gene TRBV4-2 combines with J gene TRBJ2-3; 7 bases fit TRBD2. The germline CDR1 and CDR2 sequences are LGHNA and YNFKEQ. Trimming at V came to 8 bases and at J to 15 bases, leaving 11 bases not matched to a gene. The length of the CDR3 is 11 residues. The CDR3 sequence: CASPPAGTPYF. The DNA for the CDR3 is TGTGCCAGCCCTCCAGCGGGGACCCCCTATTTT.

Worth noting for this clone: A read error may produce the germline difference seen at one junction end. The chain recombines TRBV19 with TRBJ1-3, with 7 bases identical to TRBD1. Looked up from germline, CDR1 is LNHDA and CDR2 is SQIVND (reference sequence). This CDR3 has 17 residues. The CDR3 DNA follows: TGTGCCAGTAGTTCTGGAACCGGGACAGCCTCTGAAAACACCATATATTTT. Amino acids: CASSSGTGTASENTIYF.

The rearrangement links TRBV19 to TRBJ2-2, with a tentative D call TRBD2 (5 bases). Germline lookup yields CDR1 LNHDA and CDR2 SQIVND (reference sequence). There are 16 residues in the CDR3. Between the trimmed V and J ends, which lost 1 base and 2 bases, there was a span of 11 bases. The CDR3 DNA is TGTGCCAGTAGTATAGGGAGGAGGCCCAACACCGGGGAGCTGTTTTTT. Amino acids: CASSIGRRPNTGELFF.

The chain recombines TRBV6-5 with TRBJ2-6; D gene uncertain. Trimming left V 6 bases short and J 4 bases short, with 13 bases between. The CDR3 loop spans 15 amino acids. Germline loops: CDR1 MNHEY, CDR2 SVGAGI. This CDR3 reads CASRDTSLGANVLTF. The CDR3 DNA follows: TGTGCCAGCAGAGACACTTCGTTGGGGGCCAACGTCCTGACTTTC.

J is TRBJ1-1 and V is TRBV5-1, with 7 bases that match TRBD1. The CDR3 has 15 residues. V was clipped by 2 bases and J by 0 bases; unmatched bases: 4. Germline lookup yields CDR1 SGHRS and CDR2 YFSETQ. The CDR3 here is CASSFTGVLNTEAFF. The DNA for the CDR3 is TGCGCCAGCAGCTTCACAGGGGTTTTGAACACTGAAGCTTTCTTT.

The chain carries TRBV6-2 or TRBV6-3 and TRBJ1-1, with a tentative D call TRBD1 (5 bases). The CDR3 spans 13 residues. Looked up from germline, CDR1 is MNHEY and CDR2 is SVGEGT. The V gene lost 5 bases and the J gene lost 8 bases, with 15 bases spanning the gap. CDR3 DNA sequence: TGTGCCAGCAGTCGAGGTCGGGGACTAGAAGCTTTCTTT. Its translation is CASSRGRGLEAFF.

V is TRBV19 and J is TRBJ1-4; TRBD1 aligns across 11 bases. Germline CDR1 and CDR2: LNHDA and SQIVND (reference sequence). The CDR3 is made up of 14 amino acids. Trimming removed 5 bases from V and 8 bases from J; junction bases left unmatched: 4. Written as DNA, the CDR3 is TGTGCCAGTAGTGGACAGGGGGCGGGGGAAAAACTGTTTTTT. Translated: CASSGQGAGEKLFF.

This clone has only a few counts. The V gene is TRBV3-1 (or the pseudogene TRBV3-2), the J gene TRBJ1-2; 8 bases line up with TRBD1. The CDR3 is 18 residues long. Germline V gene data show CDR1 as LGHDT and CDR2 as YNNKEL (reference sequence). Trimming took 0 bases from V and 2 from J; bases not matched to a gene: 11. CDR3 nucleotides: TGTGCCAGCAGCCAAGAATCCCTAGGACAGGGATGGAACTATGGCTACACCTTC. This codes for CASSQESLGQGWNYGYTF.

The V and J genes are TRBV20-1 and TRBJ2-7; D remains ambiguous. Germline lookup yields CDR1 DFQATT and CDR2 SNEGSKA (reference sequence). The germline V and J ends were trimmed by 3 bases and 4 bases, with 10 bases remaining between them. The CDR3 consists of 12 residues. Here the CDR3 reads CSASGEVYEQYF. The CDR3 DNA follows: TGCAGTGCTAGTGGCGAGGTTTACGAGCAGTACTTC.

This clone has a handful of counts. The chain couples TRBV5-1 to TRBJ1-2; TRBD1 agrees at 10 bases. Germline-derived CDR1 and CDR2 are SGHRS and YFSETQ. J was trimmed by 3 bases and V by 3 bases; bases with no gene match: 5. This CDR3 region has 15 residues. CDR3 bases: TGCGCCAGCAGCTCCGAGGACAGGGGGTACTATGGCTACACCTTC. It translates to CASSSEDRGYYGYTF.

This chain links TRBV3-1 (or the pseudogene TRBV3-2) with TRBJ2-3, with D unresolved. Germline loops: CDR1 LGHDT, CDR2 YNNKEL (reference sequence). The CDR3 extends over 15 amino acids. The V and J ends lost 3 bases and 2 bases respectively, with 12 bases between them. Written as DNA, the CDR3 is TGTGCCAGCAGCCAGTTACGGAGCCCCACAGATACGCAGTATTTT. Translated, it gives CASSQLRSPTDTQYF.

The rearrangement links TRBV18 to TRBJ2-7, with 9 bases aligning to TRBD1. Germline V gives CDR1 KGHSH, CDR2 LQKENI. Trimming at V came to 4 bases and at J to 7 bases, leaving 5 bases not matched to a gene. This CDR3 contains 13 residues. The CDR3 coding sequence is TGTGCCAGCTCACTCCCCGGACAGGGGGAGCAGTACTTC. It codes for CASSLPGQGEQYF.

The chain couples TRBV18 to TRBJ2-6; TRBD1 is a possible D gene (6 bases). V lost 2 bases, J lost 0 bases, and 8 bases lay in between. Germline CDR1 and CDR2: KGHSH and LQKENI. CDR3 length: 16 amino acids. The CDR3 DNA reads as TGTGCCAGCTCACCAGTAGGGGGCTCTGGGGCCAACGTCCTGACTTTC. It encodes CASSPVGGSGANVLTF.

The chain has TRBV15 and TRBJ1-4, with no clear D. Trimming left V 1 base short and J 5 bases short, with 11 bases between. The V gene's germline CDR1 is LNHNV and CDR2 YYDKDF (reference sequence). The CDR3 length is 15 residues. In DNA, the CDR3 is TGTGCCACCAGCAGAGCACGGGTCACAAATGAAAAACTGTTTTTT. Protein product: CATSRARVTNEKLFF.

V usage is TRBV28 and J usage is TRBJ2-3; D might be TRBD1 (6 bases). The CDR3 length is 15 residues. Trimming pared 6 bases from V and 4 bases from J, leaving 17 bases between. Germline V gives CDR1 MDHEN, CDR2 SYDVKM. This CDR3 reads CASSPRQGWPDTQYF. CDR3 nucleotides: TGTGCCAGCAGCCCGAGGCAGGGGTGGCCAGATACGCAGTATTTT.

The chain employs TRBV6-5 and TRBJ2-5; no reliable D call. CDR3 size: 11 residues. Germline assignment: CDR1 MNHEY and CDR2 SVGAGI. V was clipped by 6 bases and J by 4 bases, with 6 bases between them. CDR3 region: CASRERETQYF. The DNA for the CDR3 is TGTGCCAGCAGAGAGAGAGAGACCCAGTACTTC.

V gene TRBV5-4 combines with J gene TRBJ1-1, with TRBD1 matching over 12 bases. The CDR3 covers 17 residues. Trimming at V came to 3 bases and at J to 5 bases, leaving 11 bases not matched to a gene. The germline V gene encodes CDR1 SGHNT and CDR2 YYREEE (reference sequence). DNA of the CDR3: TGTGCCAGCAGCTCCGGATTCCGGGACAGGGGGCGAACTGAAGCTTTCTTT. Translated: CASSSGFRDRGRTEAFF.